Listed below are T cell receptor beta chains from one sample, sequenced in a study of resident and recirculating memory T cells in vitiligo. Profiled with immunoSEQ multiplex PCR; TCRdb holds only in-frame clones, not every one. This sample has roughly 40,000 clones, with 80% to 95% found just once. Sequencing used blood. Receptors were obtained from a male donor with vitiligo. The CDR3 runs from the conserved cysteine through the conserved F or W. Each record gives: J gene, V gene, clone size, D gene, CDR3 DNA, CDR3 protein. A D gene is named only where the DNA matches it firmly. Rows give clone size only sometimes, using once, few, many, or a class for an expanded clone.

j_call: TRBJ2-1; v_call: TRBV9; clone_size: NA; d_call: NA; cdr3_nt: TGTGCCAGCAGCGTAGCGGGGGATTCCTACAATGAGCAGTTCTTC; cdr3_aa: CASSVAGDSYNEQFF
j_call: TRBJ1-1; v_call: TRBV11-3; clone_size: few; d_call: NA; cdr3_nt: TGTGCCAGCAGCCAAGGCACGGGTGGAATCACTGAAGCTTTCTTT; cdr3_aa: CASSQGTGGITEAFF
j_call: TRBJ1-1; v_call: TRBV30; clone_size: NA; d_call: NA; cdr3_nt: TGTGCCTGGAGTGCAGGCGGGGGGGCCACTGAAGCTTTCTTT; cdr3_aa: CAWSAGGGATEAFF
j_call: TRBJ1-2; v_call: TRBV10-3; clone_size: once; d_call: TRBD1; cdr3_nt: TGTGCCATCAGTGCGAAGACAGGGGCAGTGGAGGGCTACACCTTC; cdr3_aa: CAISAKTGAVEGYTF
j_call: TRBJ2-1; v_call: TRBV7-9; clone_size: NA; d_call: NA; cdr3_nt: TGTGCCAGTCAACAGCCGAGCTCCTACAATGAGCAGTTCTTC; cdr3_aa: CASQQPSSYNEQFF
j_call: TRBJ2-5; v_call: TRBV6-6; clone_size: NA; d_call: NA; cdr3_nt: TGTGCCAGCGTAGAAGAAGAGACCCAGTACTTC; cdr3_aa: CASVEEETQYF
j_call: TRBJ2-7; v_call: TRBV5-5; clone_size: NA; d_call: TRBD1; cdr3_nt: TGTGCCAGCAGCTACAGGGGTCAGAGCTCCTACGAGCAGTACTTC; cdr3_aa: CASSYRGQSSYEQYF
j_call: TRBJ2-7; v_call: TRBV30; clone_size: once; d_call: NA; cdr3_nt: TGTGCCTGGAGTTCCGACAATTACGAGCAGTACTTC; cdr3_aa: CAWSSDNYEQYF
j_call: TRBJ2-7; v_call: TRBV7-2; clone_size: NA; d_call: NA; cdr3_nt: TGTGCCAGCAGCCCACCGGCCGGGGACGAGCAGTACTTC; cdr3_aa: CASSPPAGDEQYF
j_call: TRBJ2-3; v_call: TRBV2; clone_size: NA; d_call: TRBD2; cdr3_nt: TGTGCCAGCAGACTAGCGGGGATGTGGGATACGCAGTATTTT; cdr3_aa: CASRLAGMWDTQYF
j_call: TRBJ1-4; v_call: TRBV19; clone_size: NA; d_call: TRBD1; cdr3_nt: TGTGCCTGTACCCCGACAGGGATTGATGAAAAACTGTTTTTT; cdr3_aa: CACTPTGIDEKLFF
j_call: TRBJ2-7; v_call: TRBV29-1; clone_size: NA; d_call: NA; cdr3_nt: TGCAGCGTTGAGGGCCAACACTACGAGCAGTACTTC; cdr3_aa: CSVEGQHYEQYF
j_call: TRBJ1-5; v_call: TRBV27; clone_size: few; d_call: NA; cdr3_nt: TGTGCCAGCAGTTTTTCGGGTCAGCCCCAGCATTTT; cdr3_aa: CASSFSGQPQHF
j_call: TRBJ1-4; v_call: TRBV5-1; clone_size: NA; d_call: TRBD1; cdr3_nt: TGCGCCAGCAGCGCTGACAGGGGATGGGAAAAACTGTTTTTT; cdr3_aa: CASSADRGWEKLFF
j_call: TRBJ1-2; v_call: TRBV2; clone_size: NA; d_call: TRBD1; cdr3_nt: TGTGCCAGCAGCCGGACAGGAGACTATGGCTACACCTTC; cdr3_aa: CASSRTGDYGYTF
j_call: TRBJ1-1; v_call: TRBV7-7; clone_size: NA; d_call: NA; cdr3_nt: TGTGCTAGCAGCTTTAACAGGAACACTGAAGCTTTCTTT; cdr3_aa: CASSFNRNTEAFF